Presented here are 23 T cell receptor beta chains from one specimen sequenced in a study of preoperative IRX-2 immunotherapy in early breast cancer. As for treatment: preoperative locoregional IRX-2 cytokine immunotherapy. Assay used: immunoSEQ multiplex PCR; TCRdb lists only in-frame clones, some missing. The repertoire holds around 5,600 clones, 55% to 70% seen once, with about 10% in the top ten. The sequences come from tumor tissue, collected before IRX-2 immunotherapy. The receptors stem from a human donor with breast cancer.

In this sample, this clone turned up a few times. The chain employs TRBV15 and TRBJ2-3; possible D gene TRBD1, 6 bases. CDR1 LNHNV and CDR2 YYDKDF come from the germline V gene (reference sequence). The V end lost 0 bases, the J end lost 6 bases, and 13 bases lay between the germline ends. This CDR3 has 15 amino acids. As DNA, the CDR3 is TGTGCCACCAGCAGAGATAGGGCTGGGGGCGATACGCAGTATTTT. Its protein product is CATSRDRAGGDTQYF.

The genes are TRBV11-3 and TRBJ2-5; no clear D gene. Germline V gene data show CDR1 as SGHNT and CDR2 as YENEEA. The CDR3 has 15 amino acids. V lost 5 bases and J 0 bases, leaving 13 bases between the germline ends. The DNA for the CDR3 is TGTGCCAGCAGCCCCCCGACGGGCCACCAAGAGACCCAGTACTTC. Amino acid sequence: CASSPPTGHQETQYF.

This clone has a single count. The V call is TRBV7-5, the J call TRBJ2-4; no check of the table's D call, TRBD2, against the DNA was made. TRBV7-5 is designated a pseudogene. This CDR3 spans 16 amino acids. CDR3 protein: CASSLGLAGSENIQYF. CDR3 bases: TGTGCCAGCAGTCTCGGACTAGCGGGATCGGAAAACATTCAGTACTTC.

For the CDR3, the DNA is TGTGCCAGCTCACCACCGTTTCAGGGCAGTACTGAAGCTTTCTTT. Translation gives CASSPPFQGSTEAFF. The chain links TRBV18 to TRBJ1-1; TRBD1 might be the D (5 bases). The length of the CDR3 is 15 residues. V was clipped by 0 bases and J by 5 bases, with 13 bases between them. In germline, CDR1 is KGHSH, CDR2 LQKENI.

The chain couples TRBV18 to TRBJ2-7; TRBD2 aligns across 9 bases. Germline V lookup: CDR1 KGHSH, CDR2 LQKENI. The CDR3 runs to 16 residues. The ends lost 2 bases at V and 4 bases at J; junction bases unmatched: 9. The CDR3: CASSPMTSGIQYEQYF. The CDR3 DNA reads TGTGCCAGCTCACCAATGACTAGCGGAATCCAGTACGAGCAGTACTTC.

In this sample, this clone turned up once. This chain links TRBV6-8 with TRBJ1-2, with a possible D match to TRBD1 (6 bases). Deletions cut 5 bases from V and 7 bases from J, with 11 bases between. Germline CDR1 and CDR2: MNHGY and SAAAGT. The CDR3 has 12 amino acids. CDR3 amino acids: CASSQQGGGYTF. In DNA, the CDR3 is TGTGCCAGCAGTCAACAGGGTGGTGGCTACACCTTC.

The chain joins TRBV6-8 to TRBJ2-1, with D perhaps TRBD1 or TRBD2 (5 bases each). The CDR3 extends over 16 amino acids. Trimming removed 5 bases at V and 7 bases at J, with 21 bases between. Germline CDR1 MNHGY, CDR2 SAAAGT. The CDR3 DNA reads as TGTGCCAGCAGTCCCCCGGGGCTAGGAGTGGGGAATGAGCAGTTCTTC. Translated, it gives CASSPPGLGVGNEQFF.

J is TRBJ1-5 and V is TRBV6-8; TRBD1 might be the D (6 bases). Trimming shortened V by 6 bases and J by 1 base, and 10 bases separated the two germline ends. There are 14 residues in the CDR3. The germline gives CDR1 MNHGY, CDR2 SAAAGT. The CDR3 protein is CASSWTESNQPQHF. The CDR3 DNA sequence: TGTGCCAGCAGCTGGACAGAGAGCAATCAGCCCCAGCATTTT.

The V gene is TRBV1, the J gene TRBJ1-2. TRBV1 corresponds to a pseudogene. This CDR3 region has 14 residues. The CDR3 DNA sequence: TGCGCCAGCAGCCAAGACGGGGGACCCTATGGCTACACCTTC. It codes for CASSQDGGPYGYTF.

The chain uses TRBV6-8 and TRBJ2-7; 10 bases map to TRBD2. Germline V lookup: CDR1 MNHGY, CDR2 SAAAGT. This CDR3 has 14 residues. The trim removed 6 bases at V and 6 bases at J, leaving 8 bases unmatched. Written as DNA, the CDR3 is TGTGCCAGCAGCCCTAGCGGGAGATACGGCGAGCAGTACTTC. Encoded protein: CASSPSGRYGEQYF.

The chain couples TRBV19 to TRBJ1-2, with D possibly TRBD1 on 6 matching bases. The CDR3 has 15 residues. CDR1 and CDR2 from the germline V gene are LNHDA and SQIVND (reference sequence). With 3 bases removed from V and 3 bases from J, the gap between germline ends came to 14 bases. CDR3: CASSIFYRVDYGYTF. In DNA form, the CDR3 reads TGTGCCAGTAGTATTTTCTACAGGGTTGACTATGGCTACACCTTC.

The chain carries TRBV18 and TRBJ2-1; 13 nucleotides line up with TRBD2. J was trimmed by 9 bases and V by 4 bases; bases with no gene match: 6. The CDR3 sequence is 15 residues long. Germline lookup yields CDR1 KGHSH and CDR2 LQKENI. DNA of the CDR3: TGTGCCAGCTCACGAGGGACTAGCGGGATGGGTGAGCAGTTCTTC. Translation gives CASSRGTSGMGEQFF.

This chain uses TRBV19 with TRBJ2-2, with 11 bases lining up with TRBD2. This CDR3 contains 17 residues. Germline V gene data show CDR1 as LNHDA and CDR2 as SQIVND (reference sequence). Losses at the gene ends were 8 bases for V and 5 bases for J; bases not matched to a gene: 13. CDR3 DNA: TGTGCCAGTCTCGCCCCGATAGCGGGAGGGCGGACCGGGGAGCTGTTTTTT. It is translated as CASLAPIAGGRTGELFF.

The J gene is TRBJ2-3, the V gene TRBV7-4; 13 bases are shared with TRBD2. With 6 bases clipped from V and 4 bases from J, the junction kept 16 bases outside the gene matches. This CDR3 is built from 19 residues. From germline, CDR1 is SGHVT and CDR2 SQSDAQ. The CDR3 DNA reads TGTGCCAGCAGTGAAGCTCCCGCTCGGACTAGCGGGAGAGCAGATACGCAGTATTTT. This codes for CASSEAPARTSGRADTQYF.

This clone has only a few counts. The chain links TRBV6-8 to TRBJ2-2; the match to TRBD1 covers 7 bases. Germline trimming cut 1 base from V and 1 base from J; bases unmatched to any gene: 3. The CDR3 loop spans 16 amino acids. Per germline, CDR1 MNHGY and CDR2 SAAAGT. The CDR3 region has the DNA TGTGCCAGCAGTTACTTCGGGACAGTGAACACCGGGGAGCTGTTTTTT. Its translation is CASSYFGTVNTGELFF.

A few counts support this clone. The rearrangement links TRBV29-1 to TRBJ2-2; 14 bases align to TRBD2. V shed 7 bases, J shed 3 bases, and the junction held 7 bases outside the gene matches. The CDR3 length is 16 residues. CDR1 is SQVTM, CDR2 ANQGSEA, per germline. The CDR3 reads CSGGLAGGADTGELFF. CDR3 bases: TGCAGCGGTGGACTAGCGGGAGGCGCCGACACCGGGGAGCTGTTTTTT.

This chain links TRBV6-8 with TRBJ2-3, with TRBD2 identical over 10 bases. The V gene end was trimmed by 0 bases and the J gene end by 5 bases; junction bases not matched to a gene: 8. The germline gives CDR1 MNHGY, CDR2 SAAAGT. CDR3 length: 17 residues. The DNA for the CDR3 is TGTGCCAGCAGTTACTCTCCTAGCGGGAGTAAGCAAGATACGCAGTATTTT. Translation: CASSYSPSGSKQDTQYF.

This chain connects TRBV29-1 to TRBJ2-3; TRBD1 matches at 7 bases. The CDR3 is 15 amino acids. Germline values: CDR1 SQVTM, CDR2 ANQGSEA. J gave up 6 bases and V 5 bases, and 14 bases lay outside the gene matches. CDR3 nucleotide sequence: TGCAGCGTTCCCTCGGGACAGACCCAGCGGGATACGCAGTATTTT. This gives the protein CSVPSGQTQRDTQYF.

This clone has just a few counts. V and J are TRBV29-1 and TRBJ1-4; TRBD1 might be the D (5 bases). Germline-derived CDR1 and CDR2 are SQVTM and ANQGSEA. The CDR3 covers 15 residues. V shed 5 bases and J shed 6 bases, with 19 bases lying between them. CDR3 sequence (DNA): TGCAGCGTTAGCTTATTAGGGCAGGGCGATGAAAAACTGTTTTTT. Its protein is CSVSLLGQGDEKLFF. The full variable domain, completed using reference TRBV29-1 and TRBJ1-4, is SAVISQKPSRDICQRGTSLTIQCQVDSQVTMMFWYRQQPGQSLTLIATANQGSEATYESGFVIDKFPISRPNLTFSTLTVSNMSPEDSSIYLCSVSLLGQGDEKLFFGSGTQLSVL.

The V call is TRBV6-8, the J call TRBJ2-2; D call uncertain. Germline lookup yields CDR1 MNHGY and CDR2 SAAAGT. This CDR3 is built from 14 residues. With 6 bases removed from V and 1 base from J, the gap between germline ends came to 9 bases. The CDR3 region is CASSWAGNTGELFF. As DNA, the CDR3 is TGTGCCAGCAGCTGGGCAGGGAACACCGGGGAGCTGTTTTTT.

As to this clone: The germline gene is not matched at one end of the junction; a read error may be the cause. The chain combines TRBV30 with TRBJ1-1, with a weak D call TRBD1 (5 bases). This CDR3 is 14 amino acids long. Germline CDR1 is GTSNPN and CDR2 is SVGIG (reference sequence). Here the CDR3 reads CVWSVHVGANEAFF. The CDR3 DNA is TGTGTCTGGAGTGTACATGTTGGGGCCAATGAAGCTTTCTTT.

V is TRBV6-8 and J is TRBJ2-3; 7 bases align to TRBD2. CDR1 and CDR2 from the germline V gene are MNHGY and SAAAGT. This CDR3 is 15 amino acids long. Trimming cost V 3 bases and J 7 bases; bases outside gene matches: 10. The CDR3 DNA reads as TGTGCCAGCAGTTATGGCGGGAGTGGGGTCTATACGCAGTATTTT. This codes for CASSYGGSGVYTQYF.

CDR3 residues: CATSRERNYQPQHF. DNA of the CDR3: TGTGCCACCAGCAGAGAAAGAAACTATCAGCCCCAGCATTTT. This chain links TRBV15 with TRBJ1-5; D remains ambiguous. The V and J ends lost 0 bases and 5 bases respectively, with 8 bases between them. Germline V CDR1 and CDR2: LNHNV, YYDKDF (reference sequence). This CDR3 is built from 14 residues.